The rows below give T cell receptor beta chains drawn from one sample of a study of T cell repertoires in cytomegalovirus infection. Their antigens remain unidentified. TCRdb re-called the reads through MiXCR, storing one row per CDR3 protein. Of some 350,000 distinct CDR3 sequences listed, approximately 32% are singletons. The specimen was cultured PBMCs, collected from culture after CMV antigen stimulation. These receptors all stem from a human donor in good health (CMV status not recorded). Some clones in this sample may be carry-over from other donors' samples. Both conserved end residues are part of each CDR3. A D gene is named only where the DNA matches it firmly. A clone size is listed for some rows: how often the clone was seen (once, few, many), or a class if it is expanded.

.	TRBJ1-2	TRBD1	TRBV12-3/TRBV12-4	CASSPDRVSGYTF	TGTGCCAGCAGCCCCGACAGGGTCAGTGGCTACACCTTC
.	TRBJ1-5	TRBD1	TRBV28	CASLGQGQHQHF	TGTGCCAGCCTGGGACAGGGTCAGCACCAGCATTTT
few	TRBJ2-1	TRBD2	TRBV11-2	CASSLSVGRAYNEQFF	TGTGCCAGCAGCTTAAGTGTCGGGAGGGCCTACAATGAGCAGTTCTTC
.	TRBJ1-1	.	TRBV7-2	CASSLLPGLPEAFF	TGTGCCAGCAGCCTGCTTCCGGGACTGCCTGAAGCTTTCTTT
.	TRBJ2-1	TRBD2	TRBV2	CASSELAGSGEQFF	TGTGCCAGCAGTGAGCTAGCGGGAAGTGGTGAGCAGTTCTTC
.	TRBJ1-1	.	TRBV27	CASKPGVGMGLGEAFF	TGTGCCAGCAAACCTGGGGTTGGGATGGGGTTGGGTGAAGCTTTCTTT
many	TRBJ1-4	TRBD1	TRBV23-1	CASSQGDSTPGQGRPITKEKLFF	TGCGCCAGCAGTCAGGGGGATTCAACACCGGGACAGGGGAGGCCGATCACGAAGGAAAAACTGTTTTTT
.	TRBJ2-7	TRBD1	TRBV11-1	CASSDRVSYEQYF	TGTGCCAGCAGCGACAGGGTCTCCTACGAGCAGTACTTC
.	TRBJ2-1	.	TRBV7-6	CASSLPGVGDEQFF	TGTGCCAGCAGCTTACCGGGGGTAGGCGATGAGCAGTTCTTC
.	TRBJ1-2	TRBD1	TRBV12-3/TRBV12-4	CASSDRARDGYTF	TGTGCCAGCAGCGACAGGGCTAGGGATGGCTACACCTTC
few	TRBJ2-7	TRBD1	TRBV28	CASSLGTGLYGQYF	TGTGCCAGCAGTTTAGGGACAGGGCTATACGGGCAGTACTTC
few	TRBJ2-1	TRBD2	TRBV7-2	CASSSLGLGGTEQFF	TGTGCCAGCAGCTCTCTGGGACTAGGGGGGACCGAGCAGTTCTTC
.	TRBJ1-2	.	TRBV12-3/TRBV12-4	CASSFKSGGNYGYTF	TGTGCCAGCAGTTTTAAGTCGGGGGGGAACTATGGCTACACCTTC
.	TRBJ2-1	.	TRBV7-3	CASSLTRVGGGNEQFF	TGTGCCAGCAGCTTAACGAGGGTGGGAGGAGGGAATGAGCAGTTCTTC
.	TRBJ1-1	.	TRBV12-5	CASGSLGAGEAFF	TGTGCTAGTGGTTCCCTGGGGGCGGGAGAAGCTTTCTTT
many	TRBJ2-3	.	TRBV7-8	CASSLSSGSTDTQYF	TGTGCCAGCAGCTTATCAAGCGGGAGCACAGATACGCAGTATTTT
.	TRBJ1-1	.	TRBV19	CAIQGNTEAFF	TGTGCCATACAGGGGAACACTGAAGCTTTCTTT
few	TRBJ2-3	.	TRBV7-3	CASSFSGQEWADTQYF	TGTGCCAGCAGCTTTAGCGGTCAGGAGTGGGCAGATACGCAGTATTTT
.	TRBJ1-6	.	TRBV20-1	CSAQSGSPLHF	TGCAGTGCTCAGAGCGGTTCACCCCTCCACTTT
.	TRBJ2-1	TRBD2	TRBV6-6	CASSVQGSGRLQNEQFF	TGTGCCAGCAGCGTACAGGGTAGCGGGAGACTGCAGAATGAGCAGTTCTTC
.	TRBJ1-1	TRBD1	TRBV5-1	CASSSGSGGMNTEAFF	TGCGCCAGCAGTAGCGGGTCAGGGGGCATGAACACTGAAGCTTTCTTT
few	TRBJ2-1	.	TRBV7-2	CASSLSPIRDRINEQFF	TGTGCCAGCAGCTTATCGCCCATACGGGATCGAATCAATGAGCAGTTCTTC
few	TRBJ1-6	.	TRBV20-1	CSARDRVSGYNSPLHF	TGCAGTGCTAGAGATCGGGTTTCGGGCTATAATTCACCCCTCCACTTT
.	TRBJ2-7	TRBD2	TRBV7-9	CASSPGLAGVSSYEQYF	TGTGCCAGCAGCCCGGGACTAGCGGGAGTCTCATCCTACGAGCAGTACTTC
.	TRBJ2-3	.	TRBV7-3	CASSLSGTSTDTQYF	TGTGCCAGCAGCTTAAGCGGGACTAGCACAGATACGCAGTATTTT
few	TRBJ1-2	.	TRBV6-5	CASSYSSRTEGEGYTF	TGTGCCAGCAGTTACTCGAGTCGCACAGAGGGGGAAGGCTACACCTTC
.	TRBJ2-7	.	TRBV20-1	CSASNGGSSYEQYF	TGCAGTGCTAGCAATGGCGGGTCCTCCTACGAGCAGTACTTC
few	TRBJ1-4	TRBD1	TRBV24-1	CATSDPGQGALEKLFF	TGTGCCACCAGTGACCCGGGACAGGGGGCGCTTGAAAAACTGTTTTTT
.	TRBJ1-1	TRBD1	TRBV19	CASSLQTGRTEAFF	TGTGCCAGTAGTCTCCAGACAGGGCGGACTGAAGCTTTCTTT
many	TRBJ1-1	.	TRBV14	CASGRGTEAFF	TGTGCCAGCGGACGGGGCACTGAAGCTTTCTTT
few	TRBJ2-1	.	TRBV10-3	CVAGINEQFF	TGTGTCGCGGGGATCAATGAGCAGTTCTTC
few	TRBJ2-3	TRBD2	TRBV20-1	CSARVPSGRTDTQYF	TGCAGTGCTAGAGTTCCTAGCGGGAGGACAGATACGCAGTATTTT
.	TRBJ2-2	.	TRBV11-3	CASSLGAAGETGELFF	TGTGCCAGCAGCTTAGGGGCCGCAGGAGAAACCGGGGAGCTGTTTTTT
few	TRBJ2-3	.	TRBV28	CASLRAGATILDTQYF	TGTGCCAGCCTCAGAGCAGGCGCGACCATTTTAGATACGCAGTATTTT
.	TRBJ2-5	.	TRBV19	CASSIGWGQETQYF	TGTGCCAGTAGTATCGGCTGGGGGCAAGAGACCCAGTACTTC
few	TRBJ2-7	TRBD2	TRBV7-8	CASSPYRLAGGLSYEQYF	TGTGCCAGCAGCCCCTACAGGTTAGCGGGAGGTCTCTCCTACGAGCAGTACTTC
many	TRBJ1-1	.	TRBV7-8	CASSHGTNTEAFF	TGTGCCAGCAGCCACGGTACGAACACTGAAGCTTTCTTT
many	TRBJ1-1	.	TRBV6-1	CASRPGVRMNTEAFF	TGTGCCAGCAGGCCAGGTGTTCGGATGAACACTGAAGCTTTCTTT
few	TRBJ2-7	.	TRBV4-2	CASSQTSSYEQYF	TGTGCCAGCAGCCAGACAAGCTCCTACGAGCAGTACTTC
.	TRBJ2-3	TRBD2	TRBV6-6	CASRVAGYITGTDTQYF	TGCGCCTCTCGGGTAGCGGGATATATAACGGGTACAGATACGCAGTATTTT
few	TRBJ1-6	.	TRBV7-3	CASSLMVETPLHF	TGTGCCAGCAGCTTAATGGTCGAGACACCCCTCCACTTT
many	TRBJ2-1	.	TRBV19	CASSIRGTEYPQFF	TGTGCCAGTAGTATTCGGGGGACGGAGTACCCGCAGTTCTTC
.	TRBJ1-2	.	TRBV6-6	CASSVYRSNYGYTF	TGTGCCAGCAGCGTTTACAGATCTAACTATGGCTACACCTTC
.	TRBJ2-2	.	TRBV12-3/TRBV12-4	CASSSRDQNTGELFF	TGTGCCAGCAGTTCCCGGGACCAGAACACCGGGGAGCTGTTTTTT
few	TRBJ1-2	TRBD1	TRBV12-3/TRBV12-4	CASSSSTGVGGYTF	TGTGCCAGCAGTTCCTCGACAGGGGTGGGTGGCTACACCTTC
many	TRBJ1-1	.	TRBV7-3	CASSFTGGSSRTEAFF	TGTGCCAGCAGCTTCACGGGGGGATCCTCACGAACTGAAGCTTTCTTT
few	TRBJ1-2	.	TRBV12-3/TRBV12-4	CASSLGDKIYGYTF	TGTGCCAGCAGTTTAGGGGACAAGATCTATGGCTACACCTTC
once	TRBJ1-2	TRBD1	TRBV7-8	CASSLAGQGRGYTF	TGTGCCAGCAGCTTAGCGGGACAGGGGCGAGGCTACACCTTC
many	TRBJ2-1	TRBD2	TRBV11-2	CASSLGAGAYNEQFF	TGTGCCAGCAGCTTAGGAGCGGGAGCCTACAATGAGCAGTTCTTC
few	TRBJ2-1	.	TRBV14	CASSQEGRAEQFF	TGTGCCAGCAGCCAAGAGGGAAGGGCTGAGCAGTTCTTC
.	TRBJ2-3	.	TRBV7-9	CATWDPSTDTQYF	TGTGCCACCTGGGACCCTTCCACAGATACGCAGTATTTT
once	TRBJ1-5	.	TRBV19	CASSPGQLLDQPQHF	TGTGCCAGTAGTCCTGGACAGCTGCTGGATCAGCCCCAGCATTTT
.	TRBJ2-7	.	TRBV18	CASSPSTVETYF	TGTGCCAGCTCACCTTCGACAGTCGAGACCTACTTC
many	TRBJ2-1	TRBD2	TRBV28	CASSLGTTHSLQSVRFF	TGTGCCAGCAGTTTGGGGACTACACATTCCCTACAAAGTGTACGGTTCTTC
many	TRBJ2-3	.	TRBV12-3/TRBV12-4	CASSPGGTDTQYF	TGTGCCAGCTCACCTGGAGGGACAGATACGCAGTATTTT
.	TRBJ2-3	TRBD2	TRBV7-8	CASSLIAGGTDTQYF	TGTGCCAGCAGCTTGATAGCGGGAGGGACAGATACGCAGTATTTT
few	TRBJ2-7	TRBD2	TRBV10-3	CATGGLAASDDAYEQYF	TGTGCCACGGGGGGACTAGCGGCTTCCGATGACGCCTACGAGCAGTACTTC
few	TRBJ1-2	.	TRBV6-5	CASSFGGGNNYGYTF	TGTGCCAGCAGTTTTGGGGGGGGGAACAACTATGGCTACACCTTC
few	TRBJ1-1	.	TRBV6-1	CASPGGRNTEAFF	TGTGCCAGCCCGGGGGGACGGAACACTGAAGCTTTCTTT
.	TRBJ2-7	TRBD1	TRBV12-3/TRBV12-4	CASRPHGTGGGYEQYF	TGTGCCAGCAGGCCACATGGGACAGGGGGCGGGTACGAGCAGTACTTC